What follows are 14 T cell receptor beta chains derived from one specimen sequenced in a study of blood T cell repertoires in COVID-19. The assay was immunoSEQ multiplex PCR, and TCRdb's table has in-frame clones only and misses some. The sample records 120,000 or so clones, 85% being singletons. Sequencing was carried out using peripheral blood. All receptors derive from a woman of 80 years or more with acute or convalescent COVID-19.

This clone was detected only once. V gene TRBV29-1 combines with J gene TRBJ2-1, with 9 nucleotides matching TRBD1. The V segment lost 2 bases and the J segment 3 bases; nucleotides outside the gene matches: 5. The CDR3 consists of 15 residues. The germline gives CDR1 SQVTM, CDR2 ANQGSEA. DNA of the CDR3: TGCAGCGTTGAATCCCCGACAGGGGGCTACAATGAGCAGTTCTTC. This encodes CSVESPTGGYNEQFF.

V usage is TRBV19 and J usage is TRBJ1-6, with D unresolved. The V end was cut by 8 bases, the J end by 0 bases, with 11 bases between. This CDR3 comprises 15 residues. Germline CDR1 reads LNHDA; CDR2 reads SQIVND (reference sequence). This CDR3 is CASRRESSYNSPLHF. The CDR3 DNA reads TGTGCCAGTCGACGGGAAAGCTCCTATAATTCACCCCTCCACTTT.

This chain connects TRBV28 to TRBJ1-2, with D unresolved. CDR3 length: 14 amino acids. Trimming removed 5 bases from V and 8 bases from J, with 18 bases in between. Germline CDR1 is MDHEN and CDR2 is SYDVKM. CDR3 DNA sequence: TGTGCCAGCAGTCTCGTAGAATTTCGCTACGGCTACACCTTC. It translates to CASSLVEFRYGYTF.

The chain carries TRBV7-2 and TRBJ1-3, with TRBD1 matching over 7 bases. From germline, CDR1 is SGHTA and CDR2 FQGNSA. This CDR3 spans 15 amino acids. The V and J ends lost 5 bases and 2 bases, in that order; junction bases with no gene match: 6. CDR3 DNA: TGTGCCAGCAGCCGGGACAGCGCACCTGGAAACACCATATATTTT. As protein: CASSRDSAPGNTIYF.

The rearrangement joins TRBV6-1 to TRBJ1-1, with D unclear. The CDR3 runs 13 residues. Trimming took 2 bases from V and 5 from J, leaving 9 bases between them. Germline V gives CDR1 MNHNS, CDR2 SASEGT. The CDR3 reads CASSENLGTEAFF. The CDR3 bases are TGTGCCAGCAGTGAAAACCTCGGGACTGAAGCTTTCTTT.

This rearrangement joins TRBV3-1 (or the pseudogene TRBV3-2) to TRBJ1-3; TRBD1 matches 7 bases. Unmatched junction bases numbered 5, after V lost 4 bases and J lost 5 bases. Per the germline V gene, CDR1 is LGHDT and CDR2 is YNNKEL (reference sequence). The CDR3 consists of 14 residues. This CDR3 reads CASSPTGLRNTIYF. CDR3 coding DNA: TGTGCCAGCAGCCCGACAGGGTTGCGAAACACCATATATTTT.

The chain couples TRBV2 to TRBJ1-1, with a tentative D call TRBD1 (6 bases). Germline CDR1 is SNHLY and CDR2 is FYNNEI. This CDR3 has 15 residues. V dropped 3 bases and J dropped 0 bases, with 11 bases sitting between them. CDR3 sequence reads: CASSETRGLNTEAFF. CDR3 DNA: TGTGCCAGCAGTGAGACAAGGGGGTTGAACACTGAAGCTTTCTTT.

J is TRBJ2-2 and V is TRBV5-1; perhaps TRBD2 as D (7 bases). Per the germline V gene, CDR1 is SGHRS and CDR2 is YFSETQ. The length of the CDR3 is 16 residues. The germline V and J ends were trimmed by 0 bases and 4 bases, with 13 bases remaining between them. The CDR3 is CASSLAGGGSTGELFF. CDR3 DNA: TGCGCCAGCAGCTTGGCGGGGGGCGGAAGCACCGGGGAGCTGTTTTTT.

V and J are TRBV12-3 or TRBV12-4 and TRBJ2-7, with D unclear. The CDR3 runs 12 residues. V lost 3 bases to trimming and J lost 6 bases, with 9 bases between them. DNA of the CDR3: TGTGCCAGCAGTTTTGGCAGGCTCGAGCAGTACGTC. Translated, it gives CASSFGRLEQYV.

This clone was found once. The V gene is TRBV5-1, the J gene TRBJ2-3, with a weak D call TRBD1 (5 bases). The ends were cut back, 3 bases at V and 1 base at J, with 9 bases in the middle. Germline values: CDR1 SGHRS, CDR2 YFSETQ. The CDR3 has 14 amino acids. For the CDR3, the DNA is TGCGCCAGCAGCTCGGACACGGGCACAGATACGCAGTATTTT. It encodes CASSSDTGTDTQYF.

This chain joins TRBV28 and TRBJ2-3; TRBD1 matches at 7 bases. CDR3 length: 15 residues. The V segment lost 2 bases and the J segment 0 bases; nucleotides outside the gene matches: 2. CDR1 MDHEN and CDR2 SYDVKM come from the germline V gene. CDR3 nucleotide sequence: TGTGCCAGCAGTTTAGGGACAGTGAGCACAGATACGCAGTATTTT. Translation: CASSLGTVSTDTQYF.

CDR3: CASSSLDRSGGYTF. The CDR3, as DNA: TGTGCCAGCAGCTCCCTCGACAGGTCTGGTGGCTACACCTTC. V is TRBV11-1 and J is TRBJ1-2, with TRBD1 as a possible D gene (6 bases). CDR3 length equals 14 residues. Trimming pared 4 bases from V and 7 bases from J, leaving 16 bases between. Germline V gives CDR1 SGHAT, CDR2 FQDESV (reference sequence).

The genes are TRBV5-1 and TRBJ2-5; possible D gene TRBD2, 5 bases. Trimming stripped 3 bases from V and 5 bases from J, with 14 bases between. Germline assignment: CDR1 SGHRS and CDR2 YFSETQ. The CDR3 spans 14 residues. The CDR3 is CASSSTRVGETQYF. In nucleotides, the CDR3 is TGCGCCAGCAGCTCGACGCGGGTGGGGGAGACCCAGTACTTC.

This chain's CDR3 is CASKVHGGRGRTDTQYF. CDR3 bases: TGCGCCAGCAAGGTTCACGGTGGGAGAGGGCGCACAGATACGCAGTATTTT. The rearrangement links TRBV4-1 to TRBJ2-3, with D maybe TRBD2 (5 bases). V was clipped by 7 bases and J by 1 base, with 21 bases between them. This CDR3 is built from 17 residues. Germline V gene lookup returns CDR1 MGHRA and CDR2 YSYEKL.